This TCR beta chain appears in the sequencing data of a study of coeliac disease. Turning to the study itself: Without high-resolution HLA typing, biased TRBV7-2 usage was examined as a proof of principle.

V was clipped by 5 bases and J by 5 bases; unmatched bases: 4. CDR1 is MNHEY, CDR2 SVGAGI, per germline. The CDR3 totals 14 residues. Sequenced by immunoSEQ multiplex PCR; TCRdb stores in-frame clones only, minus some. The repertoire consists of about 7,300 clones, with more than 60% occurring once and the leading ten covering around 3.3%. As for this clone: Antigen specificity is unknown.

Study-wide results and limits: The authors judged this method unsuitable for unbiased gliadin-specific T cell detection. Lower clonality than controls marked TRB and TRG repertoires from active celiac intraepithelial and lamina propria samples.

The clonotype comes from a woman aged 55-70 years with active celiac disease. This rearrangement joins TRBV6-5 to TRBJ2-1, with 9 bases that match TRBD1. The sequenced material came from lamina propria lymphocytes from the gut. CDR3 coding DNA: TGTGCCAGCAGTCGACAGGGGGGTGACAATGAGCAGTTCTTC. The encoded protein is CASSRQGGDNEQFF.